This TCR beta chain was obtained from a study of cytomegalovirus exposure and HLA in healthy donors (dated by TCRdb to about 2017). For context, the study as a whole: According to an earlier analysis of 587 of the donors, about 180 million T cells yielded 90 million to 130 million unique TCR beta sequences and about 300 Gb of sequence data. Rather than drawing on any new phenotypic data, the later analysis identified candidate immune exposures from TCR beta sequences and the way those sequences occurred across donors. Donor age, sex, ethnicity and CMV serostatus were compiled together with the repertoire data. A later analysis re-examined previously published TCR beta repertoires from over 500 donors and added high-resolution HLA genotyping to investigate patterns of TCR occurrence. Along with the approximately 670-subject first cohort, a separate validation cohort of over a hundred different subjects was used. The number of typed donors differed by locus: roughly 629-640 for A, B, C, DRB1 and DQB1; 500 to 550 for DQA1; roughly 600 for DPA1; and about 450 for DPB1. The study aimed to test whether signatures of past pathogen exposure could be identified by cataloging public T cell receptors. Roughly 5 DR-DQ haplotypes were treated as single units for association and clustering because of strong linkage in the cohort. Class I and class II HLA loci were covered by the typing at four-digit resolution. Across approximately 420 genotyped donors of the cohort, an average of about 200,000 unique TCR beta nucleotide sequences per donor were sequenced, and around 20% of those sequences were non-productive. Every repertoire in the discovery cohort had been generated on one and the same sequencing platform. To decide whether each TCR beta V gene segment behaved as functional or pseudogenic, an earlier analysis of 587 of the donors relied on high-throughput TCR beta sequencing. The T cell repertoires of several hundred subjects were profiled by immunosequencing and related to cytomegalovirus serostatus. Approximately 300 gigabases of sequencing data and 70 million to 100 million unique TCR sequences made up an early release that covered nearly 650 HLA-typed donors. Genome-wide SNP genotypes for about three fifths of the 666 donors were used in a later genetic analysis, which treated that subset as a discovery cohort. To predict cytomegalovirus infection status, the study brought together high-throughput TCR immunosequencing, statistical association of individual TCRs with disease status, and machine learning. Among the approximately 420 genotyped donors, about 85% belonged to the genetic ancestry cluster associated with self-reported Caucasian donors. What the research found in general, with its limitations: An earlier analysis of approximately 540 of the donors showed that most TCR beta V segments appeared in productive rearrangements either about 87% or about 30% of the time, which broadly matched IMGT annotations. Strong co-occurrence of HLA alleles, especially DR and DQ, made assigning TCR associations to individual alleles difficult. Because HLA typing was unavailable for some donors at each locus, only the typed subset was used in association tests. Linkage disequilibrium might explain the correlated functional status among segregating V segments, but an unknown experimental factor could not be ruled out. It was suggested by the authors that the approach could potentially be generalized to other disease states and immunological phenotypes. According to a later analysis, most CMV-associated TCR beta chains appeared to be HLA-restricted, and the HLA associations seemed to be driven largely by CMV exposure. Three of the identified cytomegalovirus-associated TCR beta chains were confirmed in vitro to be specific for cytomegalovirus antigens. The study listed approximately 150 TCR beta chains as associated with cytomegalovirus. In this cohort, only TCR beta chains were sequenced, and detectable features were limited by the absence of alpha or paired-chain data. According to a later analysis, TCR association rates differed among HLA loci, with DRB1 alleles showing the most associated TCRs and HLA-C alleles showing the fewest. A later genetic analysis reported fewer N-insertions in productive TCRs among donors in an Asian-associated ancestry cluster than the approximately 670-donor mean. Most TCR sequences were seen in very few donors, while some public TCRs were found in many individuals. A later analysis reported that several top co-occurrence clusters appeared linked to parvovirus B19, influenza, CMV and Epstein-Barr virus. V-gene and J-gene trimming of TCR beta chains was associated with a missense DCLRE1C variant in a later genetic analysis, and the association was replicated in an independent cohort. The classifier was reported to diagnose cytomegalovirus status with high specificity and sensitivity in both the original and validation cohorts. Presence/absence analyses assumed roughly uniform sequencing depth across donors, an assumption that may not hold. Specific HLA alleles were associated with 16,951 TCR beta sequences at a false discovery rate of 0.05 in a later analysis. A later analysis found that HLA-associated TCR beta chains were more clonally expanded and had lower generation probabilities than equally common non-associated chains. Because counts were too low, about 18 rarely observed V segments, including chromosome 9 orphons, were excluded from the earlier analysis of 587 of the donors. CMV serostatus was the only immune exposure information available for the cohort. A further reported finding was that TCR beta sequences accurately predicted the HLA-A and HLA-B alleles for most subjects in the first cohort. A cluster of highly shared sequence variants was judged likely to represent a technical artifact of the sequencing pipeline.

Libraries were prepared through the immunoSEQ multiplex PCR assay. The multiplex PCR relied on a mix of 60 forward primers for TCR Vbeta segments and 13 reverse primers for TCR Jbeta segments. The CDR3 region of rearranged TCR beta genes was amplified from genomic DNA with a multiplex PCR assay. Amplified TCR beta libraries were sequenced as 87-base-pair reads on the Illumina HiSeq System. The original methods were these. Across the roughly 700 repertoires, a later analysis counted 75 million to 90 million unique TCR beta chains, roughly 11 million of which were shared by at least two donors. Raw reads were error-corrected and collapsed into unique sequences with a nearest-neighbor algorithm that merged closely related sequences to remove PCR and sequencing errors. To assign V, D and J gene segments, CDR3 sequences were aligned to IMGT reference sequences. For a sequence to be retained, at least a six-nucleotide match to both a V gene segment and a J gene segment was required. Rearrangements were classified as productive when the CDR3 lacked stop codons and remained in frame with V and J, and all other rearrangements were classified as non-productive. CDR3 was defined according to IMGT convention as the region running from the second conserved V-encoded cysteine to the conserved J-encoded phenylalanine. Sequences without an unambiguous match to a single V gene segment were excluded from the earlier analysis of approximately 600 of the donors. An earlier analysis of several hundred of the donors called V segments functional above 56.7% productive rearrangements and segregating when the between-donor standard deviation exceeded 5%. A statistical classification framework was built to diagnose cytomegalovirus status from the catalog of TCR beta chain sequences. A later analysis assigned V and J genes by comparing TCR nucleotide sequences with IMGT/GENE-DB human TR gene sequences. In a later analysis, CDR3 sequences and most-parsimonious VDJ recombination scenarios were assigned using the TCRdist pipeline. In a later analysis, each TCR beta chain was defined by its CDR3 amino acid sequence together with its V-gene family, and reads without a unique V-gene family were excluded. In a later analysis, nearly 600 highly shared, low-generation-probability nucleotide sequences were removed to address suspected cross-contamination and a sequencing artifact. In a later analysis, a clonal expansion index for each public chain was calculated from normalized within-repertoire ranks of inferred template counts. In a later analysis, generation probabilities were computed with a VDJ recombination model fitted to out-of-frame rearrangements, and the resulting probabilities were checked against IGoR. In a later analysis, hypergeometric tests were used to score TCR-TCR, TCR-HLA and TCR-CMV co-occurrence, with a repertoire-size bias correction applied to TCR pairs. False discovery rates were estimated in a later analysis by permuting HLA or CMV assignments 20 times. In a later analysis, co-occurring TCRs were grouped with DBSCAN, and TCRdist sequence similarity was added when clustering was performed within HLA-allele-positive subsets. Repertoires with fewer than 30,000 or more than 120,000 public chains, plus five repertoires with anomalous nucleotide sharing, were excluded from co-occurrence clustering. TCRdb obtained this table from immuneACCESS and retained in-frame rearrangements with V and J assigned. These tables miss some clones; where compared with another copy, unresolved V genes account for less than half of the shortfall, and the remainder is unexplained. From that table come the V and J calls and clone size; the DNA was used to work out D and trimming. Counted in this sample were roughly 120,000 clones; 73% of them appeared once. Approximately 4.1% of the sample belongs to the ten largest clones.

The cohort was made up of approximately 700 healthy bone marrow donors. All cohort members were sampled while nominally healthy, although unrecorded immune exposures were likely present. The donor was CMV seronegative and was included in the group of a few hundred seronegative cohort members. Each donor provided a peripheral blood sample, and peripheral blood mononuclear cells were used for TCR beta sequencing. The Qiagen DNeasy Blood Extraction Kit was used to extract genomic DNA from the blood cell samples. In this sample, this clone turned up a few times. Which antigen it targets is not known. One base away there is no much larger clone; base qualities are not given. Sequencing used PBMCs. The TCR was taken from a woman in her 40s in good health and CMV-seronegative.

The DNA sequence is given as TGTGCCAGTAATGGACAGATGAACACTGAAGCTTTCTTT. Translated, this is CASNGQMNTEAFF. The sequence is built from TRBV19 and TRBJ1-1; TRBD1 is perhaps the D gene, given 6 matching bases. Deletion took 7 bases off V and 0 bases off J, with a span of 9 bases between the germline ends. The germline V gene (reference sequence) yields LNHDA for CDR1 and SQIVND for CDR2. From the cysteine through the phenylalanine, the CDR3 covers 13 amino acids. CDR3 DNA is the only sequence kept; it has 39 bases, read in frame from the first base. With the portions outside the CDR3 filled from the reference TRBV19 and TRBJ1-1 genes, the complete variable region becomes DGGITQSPKYLFRKEGQNVTLSCEQNLNHDAMYWYRQDPGQGLRLIYYSQIVNDFQKGDIAEGYSVSREKKESFPLTVTSAQKNPTAFYLCASNGQMNTEAFFGQGTRLTVV.